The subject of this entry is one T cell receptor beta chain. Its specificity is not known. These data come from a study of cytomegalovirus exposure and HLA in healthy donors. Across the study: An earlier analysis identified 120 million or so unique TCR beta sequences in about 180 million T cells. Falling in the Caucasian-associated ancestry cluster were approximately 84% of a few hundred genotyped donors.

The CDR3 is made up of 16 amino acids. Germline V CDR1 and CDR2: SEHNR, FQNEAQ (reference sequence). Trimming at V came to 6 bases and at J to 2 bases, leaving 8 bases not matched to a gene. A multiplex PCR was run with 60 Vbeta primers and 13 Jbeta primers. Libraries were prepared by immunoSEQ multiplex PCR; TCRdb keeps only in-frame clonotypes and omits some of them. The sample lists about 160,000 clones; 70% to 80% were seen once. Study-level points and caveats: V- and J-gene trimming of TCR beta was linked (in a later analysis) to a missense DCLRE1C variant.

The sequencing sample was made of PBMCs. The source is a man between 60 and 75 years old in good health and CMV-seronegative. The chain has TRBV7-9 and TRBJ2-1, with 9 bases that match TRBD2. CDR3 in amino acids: CASSFSGGGPYNEQFF. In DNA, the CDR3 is TGTGCCAGCAGTTTTAGCGGGGGAGGTCCCTACAATGAGCAGTTCTTC.